This T cell receptor beta chain was sequenced for a study of blood T cell repertoires in COVID-19. The overall study: Samples came from the United States, Italy and Spain, spanning acute and convalescent COVID-19. T cells, B-cell-depleted T cells, or PBMCs provided the cDNA or gDNA that served as material.

This CDR3 has 14 residues. Per germline, CDR1 SNHLY and CDR2 FYNNEI. V was clipped by 4 bases and J by 4 bases, with 13 bases between them. Source study methods: The authors estimated nucleated cell counts from reference gene primer amplification. Method: immunoSEQ multiplex PCR; TCRdb's copy keeps in-frame clones and lacks some. V and J calls plus clone size are reproduced from that table; the DNA served to infer D and trimming. The sample has about 200,000 clones, about 84% seen once. This TCR was sampled from a human donor in a cohort sampled during active COVID-19. The chain links TRBV2 to TRBJ1-1; D gene unclear. The sequenced sample was peripheral blood. In nucleotides, the CDR3 is TGTGCCAGCAGTGGTTCACCGGGAGGCACTGAAGCTTTCTTT. Amino acids: CASSGSPGGTEAFF.